Following are 31 T cell receptor beta chains from one sample sequenced in a study of T cell changes during pregnancy in multiple sclerosis. The table came from immunoSEQ multiplex PCR; TCRdb's copy has only in-frame clones and leaves some out. The data show approximately 28,000 clones, 92% seen once. The sequences come from peripheral blood, collected in the first trimester of pregnancy. These receptor sequences come from a female donor in good health, enrolled as a control in a pregnancy study.

This clone was seen only once. This chain joins TRBV7-2 and TRBJ2-7; the D gene is possibly TRBD2 (6 bases). The V gene's germline CDR1 is SGHTA and CDR2 FQGNSA. V lost 1 base to trimming and J lost 3 bases, with 13 bases between them. The CDR3 is made up of 15 amino acids. CDR3 nucleotides: TGTGCCAGCAGCTTAGTGGGACTTATGAACTACGAGCAGTACTTC. This sequence encodes CASSLVGLMNYEQYF.

The chain has TRBV7-2 and TRBJ1-2; perhaps TRBD1 as D (5 bases). Deletions cut 2 bases from V and 8 bases from J, with 9 bases between. Germline CDR1 and CDR2: SGHTA and FQGNSA. The CDR3 is 12 residues long. The CDR3 DNA sequence: TGTGCCAGCAGCTTATCCACAGGAGGCTACACCTTC. Translated: CASSLSTGGYTF.

The chain links TRBV11-2 to TRBJ2-1; 14 nucleotides align to TRBD2. The CDR3 runs to 17 residues. The trim removed 5 bases at V and 3 bases at J, leaving 6 bases unmatched. Looked up from germline, CDR1 is SGHAT and CDR2 is FQNNGV. The CDR3: CASSPGLAGANYNEQFF. The CDR3 bases are TGTGCCAGCAGCCCGGGACTAGCGGGGGCTAACTACAATGAGCAGTTCTTC.

This clone counts as medium-sized. The rearrangement joins TRBV28 to TRBJ2-7; 9 bases fit TRBD2. Trimming took 2 bases from V and 7 from J; bases not matched to a gene: 6. This CDR3 comprises 14 residues. Germline V gene sequence: CDR1 MDHEN, CDR2 SYDVKM. The CDR3 DNA reads as TGTGCCAGCAGTTTACTAGCGGGATCAAGGGAGCAGTACTTC. It is translated as CASSLLAGSREQYF.

The chain uses TRBV9 and TRBJ1-2; possibly TRBD1 for D (5 bases). The germline V gene encodes CDR1 SGDLS and CDR2 YYNGEE. Deletions cut 0 bases from V and 4 bases from J, with 16 bases between. The CDR3 covers 16 residues. The CDR3 is CASSVGSDGGSYGYTF. CDR3 sequence (DNA): TGTGCCAGCAGCGTAGGTTCTGATGGGGGGAGCTATGGCTACACCTTC.

The V and J genes are TRBV29-1 and TRBJ2-1; D is unresolved. V was pared by 0 bases and J by 0 bases, with 15 bases between. Germline V lookup: CDR1 SQVTM, CDR2 ANQGSEA. The CDR3 is 17 residues long. CDR3 DNA: TGCAGCGTTGAAGATTGGCAGGTTCTGAGCTCCTACAATGAGCAGTTCTTC. Amino acids: CSVEDWQVLSSYNEQFF.

The gene calls are TRBV19 and TRBJ2-5; 7 positions match TRBD2. V lost 9 bases to trimming and J lost 2 bases; unmatched junction nucleotides: 6. Germline-derived CDR1 and CDR2 are LNHDA and SQIVND (reference sequence). The CDR3 length is 13 residues. The CDR3 spells CASWGGRQETQYF. CDR3 DNA: TGTGCCAGCTGGGGGGGGAGACAAGAGACCCAGTACTTC. Full variable domain (missing parts from reference TRBV19 and TRBJ2-5): DGGITQSPKYLFRKEGQNVTLSCEQNLNHDAMYWYRQDPGQGLRLIYYSQIVNDFQKGDIAEGYSVSREKKESFPLTVTSAQKNPTAFYLCASWGGRQETQYFGPGTRLLVL.

This clone was detected only once. This sequence joins TRBV14 and TRBJ2-7; D may be TRBD2 (6 bases). The CDR3 is 15 amino acids. Germline CDR1 and CDR2: SGHDN and FVKESK. Deletions cut 3 bases from V and 0 bases from J, with 12 bases between. The CDR3: CASSQQAGYSYEQYF. CDR3 bases: TGTGCCAGCAGCCAGCAAGCGGGTTACTCCTACGAGCAGTACTTC.

CDR3 sequence reads: CASREAGTGIEAFF. The CDR3 coding sequence is TGTGCCAGCAGGGAGGCGGGGACCGGGATTGAAGCTTTCTTT. This chain connects TRBV6-1 to TRBJ1-1; a possible D gene is TRBD1 (5 bases). Trimming cost V 6 bases and J 7 bases, with 18 bases left between them. This CDR3 is built from 14 residues. From germline, CDR1 is MNHNS and CDR2 SASEGT.

The V and J genes are TRBV5-1 and TRBJ1-5; the D gene is possibly TRBD1 (6 bases). V dropped 2 bases and J dropped 5 bases, with 11 bases sitting between them. The CDR3 is 14 amino acids. The V gene's germline CDR1 is SGHRS and CDR2 YFSETQ. CDR3: CASSFDPGDQPQHF. In nucleotides, the CDR3 is TGCGCCAGCAGCTTTGATCCAGGGGATCAGCCCCAGCATTTT.

The gene calls are TRBV30 and TRBJ1-5; D might be TRBD1 (5 bases). Between the trimmed V and J ends, which lost 4 bases and 7 bases, there was a span of 17 bases. Looked up from germline, CDR1 is GTSNPN and CDR2 is SVGIG (reference sequence). The CDR3 runs 14 residues. The CDR3 here is CAWNREVGGQPQHF. The DNA of the CDR3 is TGTGCCTGGAATCGAGAAGTGGGGGGGCAGCCCCAGCATTTT.

The chain couples TRBV5-8 to TRBJ2-3; 15 positions match TRBD2. The germline gives CDR1 SGHTS, CDR2 YDEGEE. The CDR3 has 18 amino acids. J was trimmed by 5 bases and V by 3 bases; bases with no gene match: 10. CDR3 nucleotides: TGTGCCAGCAGCTCAGGACTAGCGGGGGGGCAGGTTGGAGATACGCAGTATTTT. It encodes CASSSGLAGGQVGDTQYF.

The rearrangement joins TRBV4-1 to TRBJ1-1; 10 positions agree with TRBD1. Germline V gene lookup returns CDR1 MGHRA and CDR2 YSYEKL. V shed 1 base and J 4 bases; nucleotides not matched to a gene: 0. The CDR3 consists of 14 residues. The CDR3 spells CASSQGDRGTEAFF. The CDR3 DNA reads TGCGCCAGCAGCCAAGGGGACAGGGGCACTGAAGCTTTCTTT.

In this sample, this clone turned up once. The chain couples TRBV6-4 to TRBJ1-1; tentatively, D is TRBD1 (5 bases). Germline CDR1 MRHNA, CDR2 SNTAGT. Trimming left V 5 bases short and J 6 bases short, with 22 bases between. The CDR3 sequence is 16 residues long. The chain's CDR3 is CASSRQFNVPSAEAFF. In nucleotides, the CDR3 is TGTGCCAGCAGTCGACAGTTTAATGTACCCTCAGCTGAAGCTTTCTTT.

This chain connects TRBV19 to TRBJ2-2; D might be TRBD1 (6 bases). Germline V gives CDR1 LNHDA, CDR2 SQIVND (reference sequence). Trimming removed 4 bases at V and 4 bases at J, with 13 bases between. The CDR3 has 15 amino acids. The CDR3 DNA is TGTGCCAGTAGTAGTAAGGACAGATTCACCGGGGAGCTGTTTTTT. Translation gives CASSSKDRFTGELFF.

This clone was recorded only once. V and J are TRBV2 and TRBJ2-3; D uncertain. Germline V gives CDR1 SNHLY, CDR2 FYNNEI. V was trimmed by 2 bases and J by 7 bases, leaving 4 bases between them. The CDR3 length is 11 residues. The CDR3 sequence is CASSETHTQYF. CDR3 DNA sequence: TGTGCCAGCAGTGAAACTCATACGCAGTATTTT.

This clone was seen only once. The chain joins TRBV18 to TRBJ1-2; 7 nucleotides agree with TRBD1. The germline gives CDR1 KGHSH, CDR2 LQKENI. This CDR3 comprises 16 residues. V shed 1 base and J 7 bases; nucleotides not matched to a gene: 12. This CDR3 reads CASSPQAGTVGGGYTF. DNA for the CDR3: TGTGCCAGCTCACCACAGGCAGGGACAGTTGGTGGTGGCTACACCTTC.

This clone was found once. The genes are TRBV19 and TRBJ1-2; D is possibly TRBD1 (5 bases). Looked up from germline, CDR1 is LNHDA and CDR2 is SQIVND (reference sequence). The CDR3 runs 15 residues. With 2 bases removed from V and 2 bases from J, the gap between germline ends came to 12 bases. The CDR3 loop reads CASSIQAGRNYGYTF. The CDR3 DNA is TGTGCCAGTAGTATACAAGCGGGACGCAACTATGGCTACACCTTC.

This chain links TRBV30 with TRBJ2-3; D is perhaps TRBD2 (6 bases). Trimming left V 2 bases short and J 3 bases short, with 12 bases between. CDR1 is GTSNPN, CDR2 SVGIG, per germline (reference sequence). The CDR3 loop spans 14 amino acids. This CDR3 reads CAWSNGGETDTQYF. CDR3 sequence (DNA): TGTGCCTGGAGTAATGGAGGGGAGACAGATACGCAGTATTTT.

CDR3 nucleotide sequence: TGTGCCAGCAGCTTAGGTTGGCAGGGACGGGGGATCTACACTGAAGCTTTCTTT. This sequence encodes CASSLGWQGRGIYTEAFF. V and J are TRBV11-2 and TRBJ1-1; D is perhaps TRBD1 (5 bases). Germline V CDR1 and CDR2: SGHAT, FQNNGV. Deletions cut 1 base from V and 3 bases from J, with 21 bases between. This CDR3 is built from 18 residues. Using reference TRBV11-2 and TRBJ1-1 for the parts outside the CDR3, the full variable domain is EAGVAQSPRYKIIEKRQSVAFWCNPISGHATLYWYQQILGQGPKLLIQFQNNGVVDDSQLPKDRFSAERLKGVDSTLKIQPAKLEDSAVYLCASSLGWQGRGIYTEAFFGQGTRLTVV.

The V and J genes are TRBV19 and TRBJ1-5; TRBD1 aligns across 7 bases. CDR1 is LNHDA, CDR2 SQIVND, per germline (reference sequence). This CDR3 comprises 14 residues. J gave up 2 bases and V 8 bases, and 6 bases lay outside the gene matches. The CDR3 protein is CASSATGGNQPQHF. Here the CDR3 DNA reads TGTGCCAGTTCGGCCACAGGGGGCAATCAGCCCCAGCATTTT.

The chain joins TRBV4-3 to TRBJ2-7, with 8 nucleotides matching TRBD2. In germline, CDR1 is LGHNA, CDR2 YSLEER. J lost 2 bases, V lost 3 bases, and 6 bases had no gene match. CDR3 length: 15 residues. The CDR3 loop is CASSQGSGATYEQYF. The CDR3 bases are TGCGCCAGCAGCCAGGGTAGCGGGGCTACCTACGAGCAGTACTTC.

J is TRBJ2-2 and V is TRBV11-3; D is unresolved. Trimming removed 6 bases from V and 0 bases from J, with 8 bases in between. The CDR3 has 14 amino acids. Germline lookup yields CDR1 SGHNT and CDR2 YENEEA. The CDR3 reads CASSQNANTGELFF. The CDR3 nucleotides are TGTGCCAGCAGTCAGAACGCGAACACCGGGGAGCTGTTTTTT.

Only one count was recorded for this clone. The chain is built from TRBV5-6 and TRBJ1-5, with 10 bases matching TRBD1. The length of the CDR3 is 15 residues. CDR1 SGHDT and CDR2 YYEEEE come from the germline V gene. Trimming took 4 bases from V and 4 from J; bases not matched to a gene: 5. The DNA for the CDR3 is TGTGCCAGCAGCCTCGACAGGGGGCGTAATCAGCCCCAGCATTTT. Translating it yields CASSLDRGRNQPQHF.

The chain couples TRBV18 to TRBJ2-1, with D unclear. V lost 2 bases, J lost 5 bases, and 7 bases lay in between. Per the germline V gene, CDR1 is KGHSH and CDR2 is LQKENI. This CDR3 has 13 residues. The CDR3 region is CASSPGLNNEQFF. CDR3 nucleotides: TGTGCCAGCTCACCAGGGCTAAACAATGAGCAGTTCTTC.

This chain links TRBV4-1 with TRBJ1-1; maybe TRBD1 (5 bases). Germline V gene lookup returns CDR1 MGHRA and CDR2 YSYEKL. V was shortened by 0 bases and J by 4 bases, with 9 bases between the two germline ends. This CDR3 is 14 amino acids long. The CDR3 sequence: CASSQDAGGTEAFF. The CDR3 region has the DNA TGCGCCAGCAGCCAAGATGCCGGGGGCACTGAAGCTTTCTTT.

The chain is built from TRBV4-3 and TRBJ1-4, with 10 bases that match TRBD1. The CDR3 contains 15 residues. Germline assignment: CDR1 LGHNA and CDR2 YSLEER. Unmatched junction bases numbered 3, after V lost 1 base and J lost 7 bases. The CDR3 coding sequence is TGCGCCAGCAGCCAAGCGACAGGGGGCAGTGAAAAACTGTTTTTT. Encoded protein: CASSQATGGSEKLFF.

The genes are TRBV30 and TRBJ1-6, with 9 bases matching TRBD1. Germline V lookup: CDR1 GTSNPN, CDR2 SVGIG (reference sequence). The CDR3 runs 14 residues. Trimming took 1 base from V and 7 from J; bases not matched to a gene: 2. For the CDR3, the DNA is TGTGCCTGGAGTGGTGGACAGGGGAATTCACCCCTCCACTTT. Translated, it gives CAWSGGQGNSPLHF.

The chain links TRBV6-5 to TRBJ2-5; 8 nucleotides line up with TRBD1. This CDR3 is built from 15 residues. The V segment lost 5 bases and the J segment 1 base; nucleotides outside the gene matches: 6. The germline CDR1 and CDR2 sequences are MNHEY and SVGAGI. The CDR3, as DNA: TGTGCCAGCAGTCCCCTAGGACAGGGCCAAGAGACCCAGTACTTC. It is translated as CASSPLGQGQETQYF.

The chain uses TRBV19 and TRBJ1-2; tentatively, D is TRBD1 (5 bases). This CDR3 has 15 amino acids. V lost 5 bases, J lost 0 bases, and 13 bases lay in between. Germline CDR1 LNHDA, CDR2 SQIVND (reference sequence). The CDR3 reads CASSFPGHTNYGYTF. Written as DNA, the CDR3 is TGTGCCAGTAGTTTTCCCGGACACACTAACTATGGCTACACCTTC.

The chain couples TRBV30 to TRBJ2-1; 8 nucleotides line up with TRBD2. Trimming cost V 4 bases and J 2 bases; bases outside gene matches: 7. The germline V gene encodes CDR1 GTSNPN and CDR2 SVGIG (reference sequence). This CDR3 is 15 amino acids long. CDR3 DNA sequence: TGTGCCTGGATGACGCCGGGACTAGCCTACAATGAGCAGTTCTTC. It encodes CAWMTPGLAYNEQFF.